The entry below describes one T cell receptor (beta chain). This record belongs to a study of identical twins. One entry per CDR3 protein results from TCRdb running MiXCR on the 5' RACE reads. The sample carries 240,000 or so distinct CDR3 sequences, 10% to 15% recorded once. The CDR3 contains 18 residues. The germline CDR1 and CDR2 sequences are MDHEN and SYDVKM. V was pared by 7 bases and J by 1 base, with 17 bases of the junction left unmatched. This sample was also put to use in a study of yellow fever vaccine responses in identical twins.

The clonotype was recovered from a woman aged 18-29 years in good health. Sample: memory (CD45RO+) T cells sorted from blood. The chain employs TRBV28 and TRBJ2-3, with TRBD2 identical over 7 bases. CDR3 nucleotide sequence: TGTGCCAGCATTCCTCCGGGACTACTTCTTGTGGGCACAGATACGCAGTATTTT. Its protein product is CASIPPGLLLVGTDTQYF. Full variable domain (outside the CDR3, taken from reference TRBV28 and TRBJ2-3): DVKVTQSSRYLVKRTGEKVFLECVQDMDHENMFWYRQDPGLGLRLIYFSYDVKMKEKGDIPEGYSVSREKKERFSLILESASTNQTSMYLCASIPPGLLLVGTDTQYFGPGTRLTVL.